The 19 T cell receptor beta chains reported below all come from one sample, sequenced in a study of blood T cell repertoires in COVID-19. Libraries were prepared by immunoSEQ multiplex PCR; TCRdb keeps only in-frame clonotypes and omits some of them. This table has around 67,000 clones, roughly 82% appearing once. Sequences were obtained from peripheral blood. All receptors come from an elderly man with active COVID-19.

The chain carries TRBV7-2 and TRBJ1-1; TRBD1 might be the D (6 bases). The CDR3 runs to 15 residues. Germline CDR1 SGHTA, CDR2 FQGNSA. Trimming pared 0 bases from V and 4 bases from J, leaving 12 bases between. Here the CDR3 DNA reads TGTGCCAGCAGCTTAGCGCCAGGGGCGGGCACTGAAGCTTTCTTT. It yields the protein CASSLAPGAGTEAFF.

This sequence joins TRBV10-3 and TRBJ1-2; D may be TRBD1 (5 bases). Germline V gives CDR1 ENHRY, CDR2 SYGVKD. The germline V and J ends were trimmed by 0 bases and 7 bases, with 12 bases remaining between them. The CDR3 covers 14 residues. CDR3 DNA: TGTGCCATCAGTGAGTCGGCAGGGCAAGGTGGCTACACCTTC. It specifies CAISESAGQGGYTF.

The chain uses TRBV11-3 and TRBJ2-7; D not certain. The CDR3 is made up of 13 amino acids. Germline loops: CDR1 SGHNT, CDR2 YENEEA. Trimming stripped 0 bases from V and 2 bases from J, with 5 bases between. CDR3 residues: CASSLEHTYEQYF. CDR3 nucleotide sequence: TGTGCCAGCAGCTTAGAACATACCTACGAGCAGTACTTC.

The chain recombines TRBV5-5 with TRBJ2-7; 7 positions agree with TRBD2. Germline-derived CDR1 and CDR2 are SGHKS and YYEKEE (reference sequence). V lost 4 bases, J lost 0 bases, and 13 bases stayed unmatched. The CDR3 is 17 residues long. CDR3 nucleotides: TGTGCCAGCAGCCCAGTAGCCGCTAGCGGAACCTCCTACGAGCAGTACTTC. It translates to CASSPVAASGTSYEQYF.

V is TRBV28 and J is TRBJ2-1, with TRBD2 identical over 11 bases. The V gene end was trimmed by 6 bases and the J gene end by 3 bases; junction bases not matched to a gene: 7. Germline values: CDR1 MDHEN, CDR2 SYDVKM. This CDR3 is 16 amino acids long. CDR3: CASRLAGGPIYNEQFF. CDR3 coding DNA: TGTGCCAGCAGGTTAGCGGGAGGGCCCATCTACAATGAGCAGTTCTTC.

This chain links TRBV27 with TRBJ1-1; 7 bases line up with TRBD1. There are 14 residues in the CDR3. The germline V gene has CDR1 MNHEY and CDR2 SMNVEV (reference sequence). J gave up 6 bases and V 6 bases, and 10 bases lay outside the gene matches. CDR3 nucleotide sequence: TGTGCCAGCAGCCCAATACAGGGGTGGGCTGAAGCTTTCTTT. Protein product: CASSPIQGWAEAFF.

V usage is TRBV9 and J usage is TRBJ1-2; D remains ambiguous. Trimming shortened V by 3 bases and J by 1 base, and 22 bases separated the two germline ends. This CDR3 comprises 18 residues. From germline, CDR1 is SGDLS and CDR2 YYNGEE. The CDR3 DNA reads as TGTGCCAGCAGCGCCGACCGGTCCGCCACGGGGATTAACTATGGCTACACCTTC. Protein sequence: CASSADRSATGINYGYTF. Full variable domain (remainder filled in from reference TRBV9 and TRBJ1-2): DSGVTQTPKHLITATGQRVTLRCSPRSGDLSVYWYQQSLDQGLQFLIQYYNGEERAKGNILERFSAQQFPDLHSELNLSSLELGDSALYFCASSADRSATGINYGYTFGSGTRLTVV.

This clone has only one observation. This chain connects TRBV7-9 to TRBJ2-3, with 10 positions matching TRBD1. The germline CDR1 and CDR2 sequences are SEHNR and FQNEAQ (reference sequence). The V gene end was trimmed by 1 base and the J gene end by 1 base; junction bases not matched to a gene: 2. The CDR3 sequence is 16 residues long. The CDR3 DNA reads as TGTGCCAGCAGCTTAGGGGACAGGGGCCGCACAGATACGCAGTATTTT. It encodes CASSLGDRGRTDTQYF.

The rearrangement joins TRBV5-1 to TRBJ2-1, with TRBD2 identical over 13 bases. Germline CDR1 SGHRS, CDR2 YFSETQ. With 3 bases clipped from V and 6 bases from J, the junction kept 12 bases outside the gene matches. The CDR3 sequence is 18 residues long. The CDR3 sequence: CASSSALLAGGGSNEQFF. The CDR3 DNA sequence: TGCGCCAGCAGCTCCGCCCTACTAGCGGGAGGGGGTTCCAATGAGCAGTTCTTC. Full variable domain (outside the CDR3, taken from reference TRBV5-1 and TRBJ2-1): KAGVTQTPRYLIKTRGQQVTLSCSPISGHRSVSWYQQTPGQGLQFLFEYFSETQRNKGNFPGRFSGRQFSNSRSEMNVSTLELGDSALYLCASSSALLAGGGSNEQFFGPGTRLTVL.

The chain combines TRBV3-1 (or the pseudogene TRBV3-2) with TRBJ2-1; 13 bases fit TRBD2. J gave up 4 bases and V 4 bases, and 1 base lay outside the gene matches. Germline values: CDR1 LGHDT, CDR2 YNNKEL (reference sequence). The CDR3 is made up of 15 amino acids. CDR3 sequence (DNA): TGTGCCAGCAGCCTGGGACTAGCGGGATACAATGAGCAGTTCTTC. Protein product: CASSLGLAGYNEQFF.

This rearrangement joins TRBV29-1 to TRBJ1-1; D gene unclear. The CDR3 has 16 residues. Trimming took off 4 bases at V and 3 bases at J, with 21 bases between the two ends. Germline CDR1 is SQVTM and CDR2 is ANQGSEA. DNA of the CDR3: TGCAGCGTTGGTAAAGTATTTGGGGAGAAGGACACTGAAGCTTTCTTT. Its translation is CSVGKVFGEKDTEAFF. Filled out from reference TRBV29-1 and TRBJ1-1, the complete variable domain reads SAVISQKPSRDICQRGTSLTIQCQVDSQVTMMFWYRQQPGQSLTLIATANQGSEATYESGFVIDKFPISRPNLTFSTLTVSNMSPEDSSIYLCSVGKVFGEKDTEAFFGQGTRLTVV.

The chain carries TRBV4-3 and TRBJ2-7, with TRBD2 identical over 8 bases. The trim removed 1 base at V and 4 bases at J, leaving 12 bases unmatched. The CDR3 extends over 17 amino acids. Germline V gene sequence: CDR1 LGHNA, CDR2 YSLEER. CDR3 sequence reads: CASSQGLAGVAGYEQYF. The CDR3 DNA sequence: TGCGCCAGCAGCCAAGGCCTCGCGGGGGTAGCGGGGTACGAGCAGTACTTC.

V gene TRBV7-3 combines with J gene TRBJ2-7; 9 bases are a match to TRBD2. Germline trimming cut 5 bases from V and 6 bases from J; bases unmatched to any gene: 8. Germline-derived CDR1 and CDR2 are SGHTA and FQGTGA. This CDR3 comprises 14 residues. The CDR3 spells CASSPAGGSGEQYF. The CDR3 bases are TGTGCCAGCAGCCCAGCGGGAGGCTCGGGCGAGCAGTACTTC.

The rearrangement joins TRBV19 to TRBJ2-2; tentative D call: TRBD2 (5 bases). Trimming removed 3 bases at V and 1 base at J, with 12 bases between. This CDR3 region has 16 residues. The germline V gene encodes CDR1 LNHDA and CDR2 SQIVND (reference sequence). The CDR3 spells CASSIQRMMNTGELFF. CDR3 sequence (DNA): TGTGCCAGTAGTATCCAGCGGATGATGAACACCGGGGAGCTGTTTTTT.

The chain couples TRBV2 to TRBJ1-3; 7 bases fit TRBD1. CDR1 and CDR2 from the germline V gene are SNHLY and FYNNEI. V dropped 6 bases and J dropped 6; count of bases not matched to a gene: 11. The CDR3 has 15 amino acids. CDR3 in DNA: TGTGCCAGCAGCTCCGGGACAGTTCTGCCAAACACCATATATTTT. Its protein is CASSSGTVLPNTIYF. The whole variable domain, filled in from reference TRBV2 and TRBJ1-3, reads EPEVTQTPSHQVTQMGQEVILRCVPISNHLYFYWYRQILGQKVEFLVSFYNNEISEKSEIFDDQFSVERPDGSNFTLKIRSTKLEDSAMYFCASSSGTVLPNTIYFGEGSWLTVV.

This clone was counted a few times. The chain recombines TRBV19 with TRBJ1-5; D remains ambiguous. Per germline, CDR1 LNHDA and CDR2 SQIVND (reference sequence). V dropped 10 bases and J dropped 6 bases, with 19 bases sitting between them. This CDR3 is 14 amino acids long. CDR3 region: CATRRAKGAQPQHF. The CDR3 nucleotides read TGTGCCACCCGGAGGGCGAAGGGTGCTCAGCCCCAGCATTTT.

CDR3 DNA sequence: TGTGCCAGCGTCGGGCCACAGGCGGTAAATCAGCCCCAGCATTTT. It translates to CASVGPQAVNQPQHF. The V and J genes are TRBV28 and TRBJ1-5; weak D call: TRBD1 (5 bases). Germline CDR1 and CDR2: MDHEN and SYDVKM. The CDR3 covers 15 residues. V lost 8 bases and J lost 4, with 18 bases in between.

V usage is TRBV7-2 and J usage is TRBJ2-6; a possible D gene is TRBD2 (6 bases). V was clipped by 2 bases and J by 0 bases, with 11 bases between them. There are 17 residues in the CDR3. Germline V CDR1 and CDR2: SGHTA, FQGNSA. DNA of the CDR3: TGTGCCAGCAGCTTATGGTTCGGGGGCTCTGGGGCCAACGTCCTGACTTTC. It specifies CASSLWFGGSGANVLTF.

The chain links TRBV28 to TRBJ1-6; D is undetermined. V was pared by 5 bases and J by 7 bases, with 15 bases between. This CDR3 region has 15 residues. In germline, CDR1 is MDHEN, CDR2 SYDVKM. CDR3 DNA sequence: TGTGCCAGCAGTCCCTACCGACAAACGAATTCACCCCTCCACTTT. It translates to CASSPYRQTNSPLHF. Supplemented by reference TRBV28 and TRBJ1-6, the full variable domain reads DVKVTQSSRYLVKRTGEKVFLECVQDMDHENMFWYRQDPGLGLRLIYFSYDVKMKEKGDIPEGYSVSREKKERFSLILESASTNQTSMYLCASSPYRQTNSPLHFGNGTRLTVT.